Listed below are T cell receptor beta chains from one sample, sequenced in a study of CD8 T cells in Susac syndrome. Using its own MiXCR run on the immunoSEQ multiplex PCR reads, TCRdb lists one record per CDR3 protein. The sample lists 75,000 to 95,000 distinct CDR3 sequences; over 75% were seen once. Sequenced material: CD8+ T cells from PBMCs. These receptors all stem from a human donor with multiple sclerosis. The CDR3 runs from the conserved cysteine through the conserved F or W. Fields, in order: V gene, CDR3 length, J gene, CDR3 protein.

V: TRBV12-3/TRBV12-4; length: 12; J: TRBJ2-1; CDR3: CASSLAGIEQFF
V: TRBV19; length: 13; J: TRBJ2-1; CDR3: CASSMGTYNEQFF
V: TRBV5-1; length: 14; J: TRBJ2-1; CDR3: CASSLYWTDNEQFF
V: TRBV30; length: 15; J: TRBJ2-3; CDR3: CAWSGGASGTDTQYF
V: TRBV19; length: 14; J: TRBJ1-5; CDR3: CASSIFTGNQPQHF
V: TRBV9; length: 18; J: TRBJ2-1; CDR3: CASSNPGEGGNSYNEQFF
V: TRBV20-1; length: 13; J: TRBJ1-1; CDR3: CSANPGQGGEAFF
V: TRBV29-1; length: 16; J: TRBJ2-7; CDR3: CSVEEYFLGRGPEQYF
V: TRBV10-2; length: 13; J: TRBJ2-1; CDR3: CASRQTGDSEQFF
V: TRBV5-1; length: 16; J: TRBJ2-2; CDR3: CASSLLAGVNTGELFF
V: TRBV7-9; length: 13; J: TRBJ2-7; CDR3: CASSLWTGNEQYF
V: TRBV7-9; length: 14; J: TRBJ2-7; CDR3: CASSLEGGAYEQYF